A selection of T cell receptor beta chains follows, all from one sample in a study of T cell repertoires in cytomegalovirus infection. TCRdb re-called the reads through MiXCR, storing one row per CDR3 protein. The sample yields roughly 860,000 distinct CDR3 sequences, less than 35% seen once. These TCRs are of unknown antigen specificity. This specimen was cultured CD8+ T cells from PBMCs, taken from culture after CMV antigen stimulation. The receptors come from a human donor in good health (CMV status not recorded). Some clones in this sample may be carry-over from other donors' samples. The conserved cysteine and the conserved F or W are not part of the CDR3 here. D genes are given only for firm matches. A row's size may be missing; if present it is once, few, many or a size class.

12	.	TRBJ2-3	.	TRBV27	ASSPLKGGYTQY
13	TRBD1	TRBJ2-1	.	TRBV11-2	ASSEGTAPGLEQF
13	.	TRBJ1-1	few	TRBV7-9	ASSPSKRSNTEAF
13	.	TRBJ2-3	.	TRBV11-1	ASSLIIGTGDTQY
14	TRBD1	TRBJ1-1	few	TRBV19	ASMLLSGGKNTEAF
15	.	TRBJ2-3	.	TRBV4-2	ASSQRSTTPYTDTQY
13	TRBD1	TRBJ1-1	few	TRBV19	ASSILRDRFTEAF
11	.	TRBJ2-7	.	TRBV7-6	ASSYPNLYEQY
12	TRBD2	TRBJ2-7	.	TRBV27	ASSLTSGGDEQY
11	.	TRBJ1-3	few	TRBV12-3/TRBV12-4	ASRSVSGNTIY
8	.	TRBJ2-7	.	TRBV2	ASRGNEQY
13	.	TRBJ2-7	few	TRBV20-1	SARDLQDKTYEQY
13	TRBD1	TRBJ2-7	many	TRBV28	ASSFRQGPSGEQY
14	.	TRBJ2-3	.	TRBV7-6	ASSAPTSPSPDTQY
13	TRBD1	TRBJ1-2	many	TRBV12-3/TRBV12-4	ASSSQLTGPYGYT
18	TRBD2	TRBJ2-4	.	TRBV4-2	ASSQPGLAGGPPAKNIQY
11	.	TRBJ1-4	few	TRBV7-9	ASSLEDSEKLF
12	TRBD2	TRBJ2-7	.	TRBV7-9	ASSLELGGGEQY
12	.	TRBJ2-1	few	TRBV7-7	ASSPKGRYNEQF
10	TRBD1	TRBJ2-1	.	TRBV5-1	ASRGTGVDEF
11	.	TRBJ2-1	.	TRBV5-1	ASVGPGDNEQF
14	.	TRBJ2-7	few	TRBV7-9	ASSLGGRGSSYEQY
12	.	TRBJ2-1	.	TRBV27	ASRVSGGRNEQF
12	.	TRBJ2-6	.	TRBV9	ASSVAGTAAVLT
12	.	TRBJ2-2	.	TRBV4-1	ASSQEWASGELF
12	.	TRBJ1-5	.	TRBV12-3/TRBV12-4	ASRFGGYNQPQH
11	.	TRBJ2-5	few	TRBV5-1	ASSSTEQETQY
12	.	TRBJ2-7	.	TRBV10-3	AISDRERQYEQY
17	TRBD2	TRBJ2-3	few	TRBV3-1	ASSQENLAGDSSTDTQY